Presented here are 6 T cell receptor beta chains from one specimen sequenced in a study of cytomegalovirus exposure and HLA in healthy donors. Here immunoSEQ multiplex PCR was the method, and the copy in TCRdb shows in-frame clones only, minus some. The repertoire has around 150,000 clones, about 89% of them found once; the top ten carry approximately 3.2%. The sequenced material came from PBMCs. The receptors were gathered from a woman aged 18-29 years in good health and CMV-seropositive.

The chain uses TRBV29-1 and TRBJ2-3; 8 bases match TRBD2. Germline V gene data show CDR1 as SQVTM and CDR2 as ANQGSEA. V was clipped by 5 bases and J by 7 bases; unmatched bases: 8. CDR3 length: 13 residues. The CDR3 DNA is TGCAGCGTTCAGGCGGGAGGATTGAATACGCAGTATTTT. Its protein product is CSVQAGGLNTQYF.

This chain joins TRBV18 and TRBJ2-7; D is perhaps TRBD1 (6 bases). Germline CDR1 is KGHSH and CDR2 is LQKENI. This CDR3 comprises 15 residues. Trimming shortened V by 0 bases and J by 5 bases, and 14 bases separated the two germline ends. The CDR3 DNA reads TGTGCCAGCTCACCACCGTTACAGGGAGTGCACGAGCAGTACTTC. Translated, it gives CASSPPLQGVHEQYF. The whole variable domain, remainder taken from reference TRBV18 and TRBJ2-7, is NAGVMQNPRHLVRRRGQEARLRCSPMKGHSHVYWYRQLPEEGLKFMVYLQKENIIDESGMPKERFSAEFPKEGPSILRIQQVVRGDSAAYFCASSPPLQGVHEQYFGPGTRLTVT.

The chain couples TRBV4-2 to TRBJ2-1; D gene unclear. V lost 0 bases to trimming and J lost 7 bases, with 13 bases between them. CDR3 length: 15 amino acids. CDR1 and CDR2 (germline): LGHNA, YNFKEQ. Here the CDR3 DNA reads TGTGCCAGCAGCCAAGATCGGAGCGTTAAAAATGAGCAGTTCTTC. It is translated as CASSQDRSVKNEQFF.

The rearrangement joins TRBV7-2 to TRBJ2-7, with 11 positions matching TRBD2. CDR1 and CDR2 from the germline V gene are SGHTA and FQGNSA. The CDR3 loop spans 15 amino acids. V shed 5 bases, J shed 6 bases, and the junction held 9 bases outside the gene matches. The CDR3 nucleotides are TGTGCCAGCAGCCCGACTAGCGGGAAATTGCTCGAGCAGTACTTC. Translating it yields CASSPTSGKLLEQYF.

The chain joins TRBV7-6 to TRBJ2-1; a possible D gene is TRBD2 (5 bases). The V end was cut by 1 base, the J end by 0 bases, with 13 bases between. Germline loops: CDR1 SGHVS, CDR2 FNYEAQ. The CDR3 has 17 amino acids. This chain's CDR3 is CASSLGGLASSYNEQFF. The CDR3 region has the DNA TGTGCCAGCAGCTTAGGAGGGCTCGCTAGCTCCTACAATGAGCAGTTCTTC. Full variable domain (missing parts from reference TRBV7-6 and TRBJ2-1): GAGVSQSPRYKVTKRGQDVALRCDPISGHVSLYWYRQALGQGPEFLTYFNYEAQQDKSGLPNDRFSAERPEGSISTLTIQRTEQRDSAMYRCASSLGGLASSYNEQFFGPGTRLTVL.

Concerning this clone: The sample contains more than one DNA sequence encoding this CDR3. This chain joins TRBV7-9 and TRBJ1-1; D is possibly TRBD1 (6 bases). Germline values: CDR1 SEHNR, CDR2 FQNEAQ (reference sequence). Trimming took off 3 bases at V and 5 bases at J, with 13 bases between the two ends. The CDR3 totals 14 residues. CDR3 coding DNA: TGTGCCAGCAGCTTCAACAGGGTAGGGACTGAAGCTTTCTTT. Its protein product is CASSFNRVGTEAFF. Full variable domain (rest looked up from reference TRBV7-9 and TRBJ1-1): DTGVSQNPRHKITKRGQNVTFRCDPISEHNRLYWYRQTLGQGPEFLTYFQNEAQLEKSRLLSDRFSAERPKGSFSTLEIQRTEQGDSAMYLCASSFNRVGTEAFFGQGTRLTVV.